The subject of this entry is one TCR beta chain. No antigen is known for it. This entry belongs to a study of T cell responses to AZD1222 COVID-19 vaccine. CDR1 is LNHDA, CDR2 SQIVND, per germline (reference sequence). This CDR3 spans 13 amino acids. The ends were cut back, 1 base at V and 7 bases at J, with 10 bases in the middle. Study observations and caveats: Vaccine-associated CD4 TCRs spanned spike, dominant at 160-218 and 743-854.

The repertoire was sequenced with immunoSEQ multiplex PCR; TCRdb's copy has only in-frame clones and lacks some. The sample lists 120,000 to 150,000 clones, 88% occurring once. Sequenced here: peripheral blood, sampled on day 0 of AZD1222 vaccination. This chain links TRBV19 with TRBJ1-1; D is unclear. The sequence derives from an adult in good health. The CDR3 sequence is CASSIGWQLEAFF. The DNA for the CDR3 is TGTGCCAGTAGTATAGGGTGGCAGCTTGAAGCTTTCTTT.